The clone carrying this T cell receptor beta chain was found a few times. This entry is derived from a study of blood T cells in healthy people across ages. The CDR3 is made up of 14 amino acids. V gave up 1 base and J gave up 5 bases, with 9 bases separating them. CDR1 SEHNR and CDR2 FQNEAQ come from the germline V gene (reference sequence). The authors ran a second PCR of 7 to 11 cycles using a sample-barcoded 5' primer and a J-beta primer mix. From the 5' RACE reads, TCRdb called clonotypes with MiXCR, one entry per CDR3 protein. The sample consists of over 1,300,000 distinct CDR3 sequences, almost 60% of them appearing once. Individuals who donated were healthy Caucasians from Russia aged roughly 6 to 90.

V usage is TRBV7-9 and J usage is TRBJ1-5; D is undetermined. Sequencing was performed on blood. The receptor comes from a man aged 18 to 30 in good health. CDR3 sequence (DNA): TGTGCCAGCAGCTTAGGGGGTCCGGATCAGCCCCAGCATTTT. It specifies CASSLGGPDQPQHF.